This T cell receptor beta chain was captured in a study of CD8+CD57+ T cells in acquired aplastic anemia. Study-wide background: DNA from sorted CD4+ and CD8+ cells averaged around 3 ug.

Patients included in sequencing had previously demonstrated CD8+CD57+ cell expansion by flow cytometry. Every patient had severe acquired aplastic anemia. Trimming pared 8 bases from V and 8 bases from J, leaving 12 bases between. Germline V gene sequence: CDR1 SNHLY, CDR2 FYNNEI. The CDR3 totals 11 residues. The study's findings and limits: Researchers report that about 29 CD8+ CDR3 sequences appeared in both patients and controls. Controls did not differ significantly from patients in CD8+ Simpson's diversity.

TCR beta VDJ and CDR3 profiles were obtained from a genomic DNA template. From the reads, TCRdb called clonotypes with MiXCR, one entry per CDR3 protein. Seen here are about 160,000 distinct CDR3 sequences, less than 60% observed once, and the top ten hold approximately 3%. This clonotype is a singleton in its sample. Its antigen is currently unknown. The genes are TRBV2 and TRBJ1-2; D ambiguous. Input material: sorted CD4+, CD8+, or CD8+CD57+ T cells (not recorded which) from PBMCs. This TCR was recovered from a human donor with aplastic anemia. CDR3 coding DNA: TGTGCCAGCTCATGGATGAGCGGCTACACCTTC. Its translation is CASSWMSGYTF. The variable domain in full, with the rest retrieved from reference TRBV2 and TRBJ1-2, is EPEVTQTPSHQVTQMGQEVILRCVPISNHLYFYWYRQILGQKVEFLVSFYNNEISEKSEIFDDQFSVERPDGSNFTLKIRSTKLEDSAMYFCASSWMSGYTFGSGTRLTVV.